The T cell receptor (beta chain) described here comes from a study of Ad26.COV2.S vaccination and SARS-CoV-2 variants. Study information: Donor joined the COV1001 Ad26.COV2.S trial arm. The authors gave Ad26.COV2.S intramuscularly, either once or twice 56 days apart. Study findings and constraints: Higher spike-specific TCR breadth was found in vaccine recipients than in placebo recipients.

This CDR3 has 15 residues. With 4 bases removed from V and 0 bases from J, the gap between germline ends came to 11 bases. Germline V gene lookup returns CDR1 SGHNT and CDR2 YYREEE (reference sequence). As regards this clone: Its antigen is not known.

Repertoires were generated with immunoSEQ multiplex PCR, while TCRdb's copy carries only in-frame clones and drops some. Of some 270,000 clones listed, approximately 90% are singletons. Treatment given: around 19 received Ad26.COV2.S at low or high dose, single or two shots; about five received placebo; per-sample allocation not given. Collection of the samples took place on day 63 after the first injection of vaccine or placebo. This sequence joins TRBV5-4 and TRBJ1-3, with D perhaps TRBD1 (6 bases). Sequencing used peripheral blood, obtained in a trial of Ad26.COV2.S vaccine versus placebo. The receptor comes from a person aged 18-65 years who received the Ad26.COV2.S COVID-19 vaccine or a placebo. CDR3: CASSPRGSSGNTIYF. In nucleotides, the CDR3 is TGTGCCAGCAGCCCTAGGGGGTCCTCTGGAAACACCATATATTTT.